These T cell receptor beta chains were read from a single sample in a study of cytomegalovirus exposure and HLA in healthy donors. The protocol was immunoSEQ multiplex PCR, while the TCRdb copy is restricted to in-frame clones and leaves out a portion. Of about 100,000 clones listed, less than 85% are singletons. What was sequenced was PBMCs. These receptor sequences come from a woman in her late teens or twenties in good health and CMV-seropositive. CDR3s include the opening cysteine and the closing phenylalanine or tryptophan. The order of the fields is D gene, J gene, CDR3 length, V gene, CDR3 protein. D genes are given only for firm matches.

d_call: -
j_call: TRBJ1-5
cdr3_length: 12
v_call: TRBV28
cdr3_aa: CASSFSRQPQHF

d_call: TRBD2
j_call: TRBJ2-7
cdr3_length: 18
v_call: TRBV28
cdr3_aa: CASTWGPGTSGSRYEQYF

d_call: TRBD2
j_call: TRBJ2-7
cdr3_length: 15
v_call: TRBV5-6
cdr3_aa: CASSLGLAGVNEQYF

d_call: -
j_call: TRBJ2-2
cdr3_length: 13
v_call: TRBV5-1
cdr3_aa: CASSPSGTGELFF

d_call: TRBD1
j_call: TRBJ1-5
cdr3_length: 17
v_call: TRBV28
cdr3_aa: CASSERPGTGFNQPQHF

d_call: TRBD2
j_call: TRBJ2-7
cdr3_length: 15
v_call: TRBV4-1
cdr3_aa: CASSLGLAGIYEQYF

d_call: -
j_call: TRBJ1-2
cdr3_length: 17
v_call: TRBV5-1
cdr3_aa: CASSLFLGSSSSYGYTF

d_call: -
j_call: TRBJ1-2
cdr3_length: 14
v_call: TRBV28
cdr3_aa: CASSPSFPGYGYTF

d_call: TRBD2
j_call: TRBJ2-1
cdr3_length: 16
v_call: TRBV18
cdr3_aa: CASSRTGLAGDNEQFF

d_call: -
j_call: TRBJ2-5
cdr3_length: 13
v_call: TRBV6-5
cdr3_aa: CASRREAQETQYF

d_call: TRBD1
j_call: TRBJ2-5
cdr3_length: 15
v_call: TRBV2
cdr3_aa: CASSARTGGAGTQYF

d_call: TRBD1
j_call: TRBJ2-7
cdr3_length: 15
v_call: TRBV30
cdr3_aa: CAWRKGQGTNHEQYF

d_call: TRBD1
j_call: TRBJ1-1
cdr3_length: 14
v_call: TRBV6-1
cdr3_aa: CASTTGQGITEAFF

d_call: -
j_call: TRBJ2-7
cdr3_length: 13
v_call: TRBV5-4
cdr3_aa: CASSPIQGYEQYF

d_call: -
j_call: TRBJ1-1
cdr3_length: 14
v_call: TRBV27
cdr3_aa: CASTKGDGVTEAFF

d_call: -
j_call: TRBJ2-5
cdr3_length: 13
v_call: TRBV9
cdr3_aa: CASSGTRKETQYF

d_call: -
j_call: TRBJ1-1
cdr3_length: 15
v_call: TRBV4-2
cdr3_aa: CASSQEAGANTEAFF

d_call: -
j_call: TRBJ1-1
cdr3_length: 15
v_call: TRBV6-5
cdr3_aa: CASSFSAGLYTEAFF

d_call: -
j_call: TRBJ2-7
cdr3_length: 14
v_call: TRBV7-3
cdr3_aa: CASSPNSAGYEQYF

d_call: TRBD2
j_call: TRBJ2-7
cdr3_length: 14
v_call: TRBV2
cdr3_aa: CASSPLAGGGEQYF

d_call: TRBD1
j_call: TRBJ2-3
cdr3_length: 14
v_call: TRBV30
cdr3_aa: CAWSMTGGGDTQYF

d_call: -
j_call: TRBJ1-5
cdr3_length: 15
v_call: TRBV7-9
cdr3_aa: CASSSGGFSNQPQHF

d_call: -
j_call: TRBJ2-5
cdr3_length: 14
v_call: TRBV2
cdr3_aa: CASSERGGPETQYF

d_call: TRBD1
j_call: TRBJ1-2
cdr3_length: 13
v_call: TRBV30
cdr3_aa: CAWGQGVNYGYTF

d_call: TRBD2
j_call: TRBJ2-1
cdr3_length: 15
v_call: TRBV7-3
cdr3_aa: CASSPGTSGITEQFF

d_call: TRBD1
j_call: TRBJ2-7
cdr3_length: 15
v_call: TRBV7-8
cdr3_aa: CASSPRQGPSYEQYF

d_call: TRBD1
j_call: TRBJ1-2
cdr3_length: 15
v_call: TRBV7-9
cdr3_aa: CASSPWTGGAYGYTF

d_call: -
j_call: TRBJ2-7
cdr3_length: 14
v_call: TRBV6-1
cdr3_aa: CASRPGPSSYEQYF

d_call: TRBD1
j_call: TRBJ1-5
cdr3_length: 16
v_call: TRBV19
cdr3_aa: CASSAPSQGTNQPQHF

d_call: -
j_call: TRBJ2-6
cdr3_length: 15
v_call: TRBV28
cdr3_aa: CASSLGASGANVLTF